What follows are 17 T cell receptor beta chains derived from one specimen sequenced in a study of shared clonotypes between healthy human individuals. Produced via immunoSEQ multiplex PCR; TCRdb's table is partial and in-frame only. The table includes about 1 million clones, 75% detected once. The sample was memory CD4+ T cells sorted from blood. Specified subset: CD45RA-negative fraction. These receptors originate from a man younger than 35 in good health.

The chain links TRBV11-2 to TRBJ1-3; D perhaps matches TRBD1 (6 bases). The germline V gene encodes CDR1 SGHAT and CDR2 FQNNGV. CDR3 size: 14 residues. Trimming cost V 4 bases and J 1 base, with 8 bases left between them. CDR3 sequence (DNA): TGTGCCAGCAGCTCGAGGGGGTCTGGAAACACCATATATTTT. Its protein is CASSSRGSGNTIYF.

J is TRBJ2-5 and V is TRBV5-1; D is ambiguous. The V end lost 4 bases, the J end lost 0 bases, and 16 bases lay between the germline ends. CDR1 is SGHRS, CDR2 YFSETQ, per germline. The CDR3 totals 16 residues. CDR3 in amino acids: CASSARVATYQETQYF. CDR3 nucleotide sequence: TGCGCCAGCAGCGCCCGGGTCGCCACGTACCAAGAGACCCAGTACTTC.

The chain links TRBV28 to TRBJ1-5; TRBD1 is a possible D gene (6 bases). Germline CDR1 is MDHEN and CDR2 is SYDVKM. The CDR3 extends over 14 amino acids. Trimming stripped 5 bases from V and 0 bases from J, with 8 bases between. CDR3 region: CASSRTDSNQPQHF. The CDR3 nucleotides are TGTGCCAGCAGTCGGACAGATAGCAATCAGCCCCAGCATTTT.

The chain recombines TRBV7-9 with TRBJ1-1, with 7 positions matching TRBD1. V was clipped by 5 bases and J by 0 bases; unmatched bases: 9. Per germline, CDR1 SEHNR and CDR2 FQNEAQ (reference sequence). This CDR3 contains 16 residues. CDR3 nucleotides: TGTGCCAGCAGCCCCCGGAGGGGGCCTGTGAACACTGAAGCTTTCTTT. The encoded protein is CASSPRRGPVNTEAFF.

CDR3 residues: CASSQVEASYGYTF. CDR3 nucleotides: TGCGCCAGCAGCCAAGTAGAAGCTAGTTATGGCTACACCTTC. The chain has TRBV4-1 and TRBJ1-2, with D unclear. V was clipped by 1 base and J by 5 bases, with 11 bases between them. This CDR3 contains 14 residues. Germline V gives CDR1 MGHRA, CDR2 YSYEKL.

This clone showed up just a few times. The gene calls are TRBV6-5 and TRBJ1-1; tentative D call: TRBD1 (6 bases). Germline V gene lookup returns CDR1 MNHEY and CDR2 SVGAGI. Trimming removed 7 bases from V and 2 bases from J, with 14 bases in between. This CDR3 is built from 14 residues. The CDR3 is CASTLQGTNTEAFF. As DNA, the CDR3 is TGTGCCAGCACGTTACAGGGTACTAACACTGAAGCTTTCTTT.

The chain recombines TRBV7-3 with TRBJ2-1, with D perhaps assigned TRBD1 or TRBD2 (7 bases each). Between the trimmed V and J ends, which lost 7 bases and 6 bases, there was a span of 13 bases. The CDR3 consists of 13 residues. Germline lookup yields CDR1 SGHTA and CDR2 FQGTGA. CDR3 bases: TGTGCCAGCAAAAGGGAGGGGGCCAATGAGCAGTTCTTC. As protein: CASKREGANEQFF.

This chain joins TRBV27 and TRBJ2-7; D could derive from TRBD1 or TRBD2 (6 bases each). With 5 bases removed from V and 2 bases from J, the gap between germline ends came to 13 bases. The germline V gene has CDR1 MNHEY and CDR2 SMNVEV (reference sequence). The CDR3 totals 14 residues. CDR3 in DNA: TGTGCCAGCAGTCGGCGGGGACAAGCCTACGAGCAGTACTTC. Its protein is CASSRRGQAYEQYF.

In this sample, this clone turned up once. The rearrangement links TRBV5-1 to TRBJ2-1; the D call may be TRBD1 or TRBD2 (5 bases each). Germline V gives CDR1 SGHRS, CDR2 YFSETQ. The CDR3 extends over 14 amino acids. With 3 bases removed from V and 9 bases from J, the gap between germline ends came to 16 bases. CDR3 region: CASSSGQTTSEQFF. In nucleotides, the CDR3 is TGCGCCAGCAGCTCGGGGCAGACCACATCTGAGCAGTTCTTC.

The CDR3 bases are TGTGCCGGAACGATAGGGGTAGGCGAGCAGTACTTC. This translates into CAGTIGVGEQYF. The V call is TRBV2, the J call TRBJ2-7; D is possibly TRBD1 (5 bases). This CDR3 comprises 12 residues. V gave up 11 bases and J gave up 6 bases, with 17 bases separating them. From germline, CDR1 is SNHLY and CDR2 FYNNEI.

The J gene is TRBJ1-3, the V gene TRBV7-9; D unclear. CDR3 size: 14 residues. The germline gives CDR1 SEHNR, CDR2 FQNEAQ (reference sequence). Trimming cost V 5 bases and J 0 bases, with 8 bases left between them. The CDR3 DNA is TGTGCCAGCAGCGTAAGATACTCTGGAAACACCATATATTTT. It translates to CASSVRYSGNTIYF.

This clone came up a few times. V usage is TRBV30 and J usage is TRBJ1-1, with D hard to call. V lost 4 bases to trimming and J lost 2 bases, with 14 bases between them. Per germline, CDR1 GTSNPN and CDR2 SVGIG (reference sequence). The CDR3 extends over 14 amino acids. The CDR3 nucleotides read TGTGCCTGGAACGAGGGTCTCGGCAACACTGAAGCTTTCTTT. Protein sequence: CAWNEGLGNTEAFF. The full variable domain, its missing parts supplied by reference TRBV30 and TRBJ1-1, is SQTIHQWPATLVQPVGSPLSLECTVEGTSNPNLYWYRQAAGRGLQLLFYSVGIGQISSEVPQNLSASRPQDRQFILSSKKLLLSDSGFYLCAWNEGLGNTEAFFGQGTRLTVV.

This clone came up a few times. Other DNA sequences from this sample encode an identical CDR3 as well. The chain is built from TRBV5-4 and TRBJ2-5, with 9 bases that match TRBD2. The J segment lost 1 base and the V segment lost 1 base, leaving 2 bases of the junction unmatched. The CDR3 has 15 residues. CDR1 and CDR2 from the germline V gene are SGHNT and YYREEE (reference sequence). CDR3 residues: CASSLTSGSQETQYF. Here the CDR3 DNA reads TGTGCCAGCAGCTTGACTAGCGGGTCCCAAGAGACCCAGTACTTC.

This clone was detected a few times. The chain couples TRBV7-2 to TRBJ1-2, with 9 bases fitting TRBD1. Losses at the gene ends were 5 bases for V and 7 bases for J; bases not matched to a gene: 11. The CDR3 has 15 amino acids. Germline lookup yields CDR1 SGHTA and CDR2 FQGNSA. CDR3 in DNA: TGTGCCAGCAGCCCCGCCGGGACAGGGACTCGTGGCTACACCTTC. The encoded protein is CASSPAGTGTRGYTF.

The chain joins TRBV29-1 to TRBJ1-6, with a weak D call TRBD1 (5 bases). The germline V gene has CDR1 SQVTM and CDR2 ANQGSEA. Trimming removed 6 bases from V and 5 bases from J, with 11 bases in between. This CDR3 comprises 13 residues. Written as DNA, the CDR3 is TGCAGCGTACAGACAGCGAATAATTCACCCCTCCACTTT. Amino acid sequence: CSVQTANNSPLHF.

The rearrangement joins TRBV5-1 to TRBJ1-6; 7 positions agree with TRBD1. This CDR3 contains 17 residues. With V trimmed by 4 bases and J by 7 bases, 14 bases remained unmatched. The germline V gene has CDR1 SGHRS and CDR2 YFSETQ. CDR3 coding DNA: TGCGCCAGCAGCGAGAGACCGACAGGGATAGAAAATTCACCCCTCCACTTT. It is translated as CASSERPTGIENSPLHF.

Only one count was recorded for this clone. The gene calls are TRBV10-3 and TRBJ2-3; 12 bases are shared with TRBD2. Germline V gives CDR1 ENHRY, CDR2 SYGVKD. Unmatched junction bases numbered 10, after V lost 6 bases and J lost 0 bases. CDR3 length: 18 amino acids. The CDR3 protein is CAISTPTGTSGSTDTQYF. The CDR3 DNA reads TGTGCCATCAGCACCCCCACCGGGACTAGCGGGAGCACAGATACGCAGTATTTT.